A single sample is the source of the 4 T cell receptor beta chains below, sequenced in a study of technical replicates of blood from several donors. The repertoire was sequenced with immunoSEQ multiplex PCR; TCRdb's copy has only in-frame clones and lacks some. The sample lists over 85,000 clones; about 95% were seen once. The sample comprised T cells isolated from PBMCs. Receptors originate from a human donor in good health.

The chain is built from TRBV4-3 and TRBJ2-7; no clear D gene. Trimming cost V 1 base and J 9 bases, with 16 bases left between them. CDR1 is LGHNA and CDR2 is YSLEER in the germline V gene. The CDR3 extends over 14 amino acids. Here the CDR3 reads CASSQVPSSRGQYF. CDR3 bases: TGCGCCAGCAGCCAAGTTCCCAGCTCCAGAGGGCAGTACTTC.

This clone was recorded only once. The chain carries TRBV7-3 and TRBJ2-6; unclear D gene. V was trimmed by 2 bases and J by 3 bases, leaving 8 bases between them. This CDR3 comprises 15 residues. Germline V gene lookup returns CDR1 SGHTA and CDR2 FQGTGA. The CDR3 coding sequence is TGTGCCAGCAGCTTACCGGGTAATGGGGCCAACGTCCTGACTTTC. It specifies CASSLPGNGANVLTF.

V gene TRBV4-1 combines with J gene TRBJ2-7, with 10 bases matching TRBD2. Losses at the gene ends were 2 bases for V and 7 bases for J; bases not matched to a gene: 5. Germline CDR1 reads MGHRA; CDR2 reads YSYEKL. This CDR3 is 14 amino acids long. As DNA, the CDR3 is TGCGCCAGCAGCCAACCCAGCGGGAGGGAAGAGCAGTACTTC. Its protein is CASSQPSGREEQYF.

This clone has just one count. The gene calls are TRBV6-5 and TRBJ1-2; weak D call: TRBD1 (5 bases). The CDR3 contains 14 residues. Germline V CDR1 and CDR2: MNHEY, SVGAGI. The germline V and J ends were trimmed by 5 bases and 4 bases, with 14 bases remaining between them. The CDR3 here is CASSQAGRPYGYTF. For the CDR3, the DNA is TGTGCCAGCAGTCAAGCGGGACGGCCCTATGGCTACACCTTC.